This T cell receptor (beta chain) was observed in a study of blood T cell repertoires in COVID-19. Study-wide context: Samples representing acute and convalescent COVID-19 were sourced from the United States, Italy and Spain. Sources were T cells, B-cell-depleted T cells, or PBMCs; the material itself was cDNA or gDNA.

Germline CDR1 reads SGHAT; CDR2 reads FQNNGV. V shed 2 bases and J shed 2 bases, with 6 bases lying between them. The CDR3 loop spans 13 amino acids. Generated by immunoSEQ multiplex PCR, the TCRdb table keeps only in-frame clones and is missing some. The sample includes 150,000 or so clones, 80% to 90% of them seen just once. Material: peripheral blood. The source is a man aged 18 to 30 with COVID-19, enrolled during active disease. V and J are TRBV11-2 and TRBJ2-5; TRBD1 is a possible D gene (6 bases). The chain's CDR3 is CASSLRGQETQYF. For the CDR3, the DNA is TGTGCCAGCAGCTTAAGGGGGCAAGAGACCCAGTACTTC.